This T cell receptor beta chain was sequenced for a study of breast tumors, draining lymph nodes, adjacent tissues. Study results and limitations: Tumor repertoires ranked between lymph nodes and nontumor tissue in diversity, with V and J gene preferences.

As to this clonotype: Its specificity is not known.

This CDR3 spans 14 amino acids. V lost 8 bases and J lost 0; bases outside the gene matches: 8. CDR1 and CDR2 from the germline V gene are DFQATT and SNEGSKA (reference sequence). Breast cancer patients provided tissue from their axillary draining lymph nodes. TCRdb re-called the multiplex PCR reads with MiXCR, one entry per CDR3 protein. The repertoire holds 150,000 to 200,000 distinct CDR3 sequences, with about 34% as singletons. The source material was axillary lymph node tissue. The V gene is TRBV20-1, the J gene TRBJ2-3; 7 bases align to TRBD1. The clonotype comes from a female donor with breast cancer. Some clones in this sample may be carry-over from other donors' samples. The CDR3 loop reads CSSTGAPSTDTQYF. CDR3 nucleotide sequence: TGCAGTTCTACAGGGGCCCCTAGCACAGATACGCAGTATTTT.